These 27 T cell receptor beta chains came from one sample sequenced in a study of shared clonotypes between healthy human individuals. Measured with immunoSEQ multiplex PCR; TCRdb has only the in-frame clones, and not every one. Found here are roughly 590,000 clones, 95% to 96% of them singletons; the top ten hold about 0.11%. CD8 cells regarded as naive lacked CD45RO, were positively chosen for CCR7, and omitted terminally differentiated effector memory CD45RA+ cells. The sample was naive CD8+ T cells sorted from blood. The receptors were sampled from a woman in her 30s in good health.

The chain uses TRBV4-1 and TRBJ2-7; 7 bases line up with TRBD1. V was clipped by 4 bases and J by 6 bases; unmatched bases: 9. This CDR3 is 14 amino acids long. In germline, CDR1 is MGHRA, CDR2 YSYEKL. CDR3 sequence: CASSRRQGSREQYF. For the CDR3, the DNA is TGCGCCAGCAGCCGCCGACAGGGATCTCGCGAGCAGTACTTC.

A word on this clone: This sample includes further DNA sequences coding for the same CDR3. The chain combines TRBV2 with TRBJ2-7; D is unresolved. CDR3 size: 12 residues. The V gene lost 2 bases and the J gene lost 1 base, with 3 bases spanning the gap. Germline assignment: CDR1 SNHLY and CDR2 FYNNEI. The CDR3 spells CASSERSYEQYF. The CDR3 DNA reads TGTGCCAGCAGTGAAAGGTCCTACGAGCAGTACTTC. Drawing the rest from reference TRBV2 and TRBJ2-7, the complete variable domain is EPEVTQTPSHQVTQMGQEVILRCVPISNHLYFYWYRQILGQKVEFLVSFYNNEISEKSEIFDDQFSVERPDGSNFTLKIRSTKLEDSAMYFCASSERSYEQYFGPGTRLTVT.

Written as DNA, the CDR3 is TGCAGCGTGGACAGGGGGCATGAGCAGTTCTTC. Translated: CSVDRGHEQFF. The genes are TRBV29-1 and TRBJ2-1; 11 positions match TRBD1. This CDR3 is 11 amino acids long. CDR1 is SQVTM, CDR2 ANQGSEA, per germline. V gave up 6 bases and J gave up 8 bases; unmatched junction bases: 0.

This rearrangement joins TRBV29-1 to TRBJ1-2, with 10 bases identical to TRBD1. V gave up 6 bases and J gave up 7 bases; unmatched junction bases: 11. Germline CDR1 SQVTM, CDR2 ANQGSEA. The CDR3 sequence is 14 residues long. CDR3 in DNA: TGCAGCGTCGAAACGGAGGGACAGGGGTCTGGCTACACCTTC. Protein product: CSVETEGQGSGYTF.

The chain uses TRBV7-2 and TRBJ2-7; TRBD2 aligns across 13 bases. V was pared by 1 base and J by 4 bases, with 7 bases of the junction left unmatched. CDR3 length: 17 amino acids. Germline lookup yields CDR1 SGHTA and CDR2 FQGNSA. CDR3 sequence (DNA): TGTGCCAGCAGCTTAGGAGGAGGGGGACTAGCGGGATACGAGCAGTACTTC. Its protein is CASSLGGGGLAGYEQYF.

This clone was recorded once. The V gene is TRBV28, the J gene TRBJ2-5; TRBD2 matches at 9 bases. The J segment lost 3 bases and the V segment lost 5 bases, leaving 7 bases of the junction unmatched. The germline V gene encodes CDR1 MDHEN and CDR2 SYDVKM. This CDR3 spans 15 amino acids. CDR3 DNA sequence: TGTGCCAGCAGTGCTATTTCTAGCGGGAAAGAGACCCAGTACTTC. It yields the protein CASSAISSGKETQYF.

This clone was seen just once. The chain employs TRBV5-6 and TRBJ2-5; possibly TRBD2 for D (5 bases). CDR3 length equals 16 residues. The V and J ends lost 4 bases and 5 bases respectively, with 21 bases between them. Germline-derived CDR1 and CDR2 are SGHDT and YYEEEE. CDR3 coding DNA: TGTGCCAGCAGCCCCTGGGAGCGCGGACGTACGGAGACCCAGTACTTC. This codes for CASSPWERGRTETQYF.

The rearrangement links TRBV4-1 to TRBJ2-5; a possible D gene is TRBD1 (6 bases). Gene TRBJ2-7 matches the end of the DNA better, so the J call may be wrong. CDR1 and CDR2 (germline): MGHRA, YSYEKL. This CDR3 spans 15 amino acids. The CDR3 is CASSPLGALPYEQYF. The DNA of the CDR3 is TGCGCCAGCAGCCCTTTGGGGGCCCTTCCCTACGAGCAGTACTTC.

This sequence joins TRBV9 and TRBJ1-5, with D possibly being TRBD1 (6 bases). Germline V gene lookup returns CDR1 SGDLS and CDR2 YYNGEE. Deletions cut 3 bases from V and 0 bases from J, with 10 bases between. This CDR3 region has 15 residues. The chain's CDR3 is CASSGTGNSNQPQHF. The DNA for the CDR3 is TGTGCCAGCAGCGGCACAGGGAATAGCAATCAGCCCCAGCATTTT.

This chain joins TRBV7-9 and TRBJ1-3; no clear D gene. V lost 5 bases to trimming and J lost 0 bases, with 11 bases between them. This CDR3 spans 15 amino acids. Per germline, CDR1 SEHNR and CDR2 FQNEAQ (reference sequence). Written as DNA, the CDR3 is TGTGCCAGCAGCGGTGACGGGAGCTCTGGAAACACCATATATTTT. Its protein is CASSGDGSSGNTIYF.

This chain connects TRBV2 to TRBJ2-7; 8 positions agree with TRBD1. The CDR3 loop spans 15 amino acids. The germline CDR1 and CDR2 sequences are SNHLY and FYNNEI. V shed 6 bases, J shed 0 bases, and the junction held 7 bases outside the gene matches. CDR3: CASREFGQGSYEQYF. As DNA, the CDR3 is TGTGCCAGCAGGGAATTCGGACAGGGCTCCTACGAGCAGTACTTC.

The J gene is TRBJ2-1, the V gene TRBV2; no reliable D call. V was trimmed by 4 bases and J by 1 base, leaving 8 bases between them. The CDR3 sequence is 14 residues long. Germline CDR1 and CDR2: SNHLY and FYNNEI. As DNA, the CDR3 is TGTGCCAGCAGTGCCCCGATTTCCTACAATGAGCAGTTCTTC. This encodes CASSAPISYNEQFF.

The J gene is TRBJ2-2, the V gene TRBV19; 10 positions agree with TRBD1. Germline assignment: CDR1 LNHDA and CDR2 SQIVND (reference sequence). The CDR3 is made up of 17 amino acids. The V and J ends lost 6 bases and 4 bases, in that order; junction bases with no gene match: 11. The CDR3 region has the DNA TGTGCCAGTAGGACGATCCGGGACAGGGGTGGCACCGGGGAGCTGTTTTTT. It codes for CASRTIRDRGGTGELFF.

The V and J genes are TRBV29-1 and TRBJ1-2; TRBD1 might be the D (5 bases). The germline V and J ends were trimmed by 6 bases and 1 base, with 15 bases remaining between them. This CDR3 has 14 residues. In germline, CDR1 is SQVTM, CDR2 ANQGSEA. The CDR3, as DNA: TGCAGCGTCTCTACCTCTGACAGTAACTATGGCTACACCTTC. This gives the protein CSVSTSDSNYGYTF.

This chain joins TRBV19 and TRBJ1-5, with no clear D. V lost 7 bases and J lost 2, with 6 bases in between. The CDR3 extends over 12 amino acids. From germline, CDR1 is LNHDA and CDR2 SQIVND (reference sequence). The CDR3 protein is CASKTGNQPQHF. The CDR3 nucleotides read TGTGCCAGTAAAACCGGCAATCAGCCCCAGCATTTT.

This clone was detected once. The chain recombines TRBV6-5 with TRBJ2-2; 11 bases align to TRBD2. The CDR3 consists of 15 residues. Germline CDR1 MNHEY, CDR2 SVGAGI. With V trimmed by 1 base and J by 5 bases, 0 bases remained unmatched. CDR3 residues: CASSYLAGGTGELFF. DNA of the CDR3: TGTGCCAGCAGTTACTTAGCGGGAGGGACCGGGGAGCTGTTTTTT.

The genes are TRBV27 and TRBJ1-6, with TRBD1 matching 10 bases. Germline lookup yields CDR1 MNHEY and CDR2 SMNVEV (reference sequence). CDR3 length equals 15 residues. The ends lost 4 bases at V and 10 bases at J; junction bases unmatched: 7. CDR3 region: CASSSGTGARSPLHF. DNA of the CDR3: TGTGCCAGCAGTTCAGGGACAGGGGCGCGATCACCCCTCCACTTT.

This chain connects TRBV5-4 to TRBJ1-1, with D tentatively TRBD1 (5 bases). The CDR3 sequence is 14 residues long. Germline values: CDR1 SGHNT, CDR2 YYREEE (reference sequence). Trimming took 4 bases from V and 5 from J, leaving 15 bases between them. DNA for the CDR3: TGTGCCAGCAGCGACCAGGGAAGAGAGACTGAAGCTTTCTTT. Translation gives CASSDQGRETEAFF.

The CDR3 reads CASRIPMGGTEAFF. The CDR3, as DNA: TGTGCCAGCAGAATACCCATGGGGGGGACTGAAGCTTTCTTT. The J gene is TRBJ1-1, the V gene TRBV7-9; D might be TRBD1 (5 bases). Trimming pared 6 bases from V and 5 bases from J, leaving 16 bases between. The germline V gene encodes CDR1 SEHNR and CDR2 FQNEAQ (reference sequence). The CDR3 covers 14 residues.

The chain combines TRBV7-9 with TRBJ2-2; the match to TRBD2 covers 14 bases. V dropped 5 bases and J dropped 7; count of bases not matched to a gene: 9. The CDR3 totals 17 residues. Germline CDR1 SEHNR, CDR2 FQNEAQ (reference sequence). Written as DNA, the CDR3 is TGTGCCAGCAGCGGCGGACTAGCGGGAGGTAATGGCGGGGAGCTGTTTTTT. This translates into CASSGGLAGGNGGELFF.

V usage is TRBV10-2 and J usage is TRBJ2-7; D possibly uses TRBD1 or TRBD2 (5 bases each). Germline lookup yields CDR1 WSHSY and CDR2 SAAADI. The CDR3 runs 12 residues. The V end was cut by 4 bases, the J end by 7 bases, with 11 bases between. CDR3 protein: CASSVSWGEQYF. CDR3 nucleotide sequence: TGCGCCAGCAGTGTATCCTGGGGGGAGCAGTACTTC.

The chain couples TRBV9 to TRBJ2-3; the D gene is possibly TRBD2 (6 bases). This CDR3 has 16 amino acids. Germline V gene lookup returns CDR1 SGDLS and CDR2 YYNGEE. Trimming pared 0 bases from V and 4 bases from J, leaving 15 bases between. The CDR3 bases are TGTGCCAGCAGCGTAGTTGGGCGGGACGTCGCAGATACGCAGTATTTT. As protein: CASSVVGRDVADTQYF. Full variable domain (rest looked up from reference TRBV9 and TRBJ2-3): DSGVTQTPKHLITATGQRVTLRCSPRSGDLSVYWYQQSLDQGLQFLIQYYNGEERAKGNILERFSAQQFPDLHSELNLSSLELGDSALYFCASSVVGRDVADTQYFGPGTRLTVL.

This chain uses TRBV9 with TRBJ2-1, with 8 bases aligning to TRBD2. Germline loops: CDR1 SGDLS, CDR2 YYNGEE. The CDR3 has 15 amino acids. Trimming removed 3 bases from V and 5 bases from J; junction bases left unmatched: 7. CDR3 amino acids: CASSGPGLGDNEQFF. DNA for the CDR3: TGTGCCAGCAGCGGCCCGGGACTAGGAGACAATGAGCAGTTCTTC.

The genes are TRBV14 and TRBJ2-7, with TRBD2 identical over 11 bases. The CDR3 loop spans 14 amino acids. Trimming removed 4 bases from V and 5 bases from J; junction bases left unmatched: 4. Germline V gene data show CDR1 as SGHDN and CDR2 as FVKESK. This CDR3 is CASSRLAGRNEQYF. The CDR3 coding sequence is TGTGCCAGCAGCCGACTAGCGGGACGGAACGAGCAGTACTTC.

The J gene is TRBJ2-5, the V gene TRBV14, with 8 bases aligning to TRBD1. Matching the DNA end better, TRBJ2-7 makes the J call doubtful. The CDR3 loop spans 18 amino acids. Germline V gives CDR1 SGHDN, CDR2 FVKESK. DNA of the CDR3: TGTGCCAGCAGCCAAGAGGACAGGGTCTTCGTCTGGGGGTACGAGCAGTACTTC. It translates to CASSQEDRVFVWGYEQYF.

The rearrangement links TRBV4-1 to TRBJ2-7, with a possible D match to TRBD2 (5 bases). The V gene lost 4 bases and the J gene lost 7 bases, with 23 bases spanning the gap. Germline V CDR1 and CDR2: MGHRA, YSYEKL. The CDR3 contains 16 residues. The CDR3 spells CASSPPSGPFTGEQYF. The CDR3 DNA follows: TGCGCCAGCAGCCCGCCATCAGGACCCTTTACGGGGGAGCAGTACTTC.

This sequence joins TRBV28 and TRBJ2-7; maybe TRBD1 (6 bases). With 6 bases removed from V and 2 bases from J, the gap between germline ends came to 17 bases. There are 15 residues in the CDR3. Germline V gene sequence: CDR1 MDHEN, CDR2 SYDVKM. CDR3: CASSSRTAVTYEQYF. As DNA, the CDR3 is TGTGCCAGCAGCTCCAGGACAGCCGTAACCTACGAGCAGTACTTC.